What follows are 15 T cell receptor beta chains derived from one specimen sequenced in a study of fetal regulatory T cell absence and autoimmunity (dated by TCRdb to 2016 to 2017). Preparation of the library involved the immunoSEQ multiplex PCR assay. TCRdb took this table from immuneACCESS and kept in-frame rearrangements with V and J called. Such tables lack part of the clones; where checked against another copy, unresolved V genes explain under half of the gap, and the rest is unexplained. Recorded for this sample are roughly 95,000 clones; around 72% of them occurred a single time. The top ten clones comprise 2% of the sample. Sequenced sample: pancreas tissue. The receptors shown here come from a male donor with IPEX syndrome.

In this sample, this clone turned up once. The chain has TRBV15 and TRBJ2-5, with 8 positions matching TRBD1. This CDR3 is built from 15 residues. Germline V CDR1 and CDR2: LNHNV, YYDKDF (reference sequence). V shed 1 base, J shed 3 bases, and the junction held 4 bases outside the gene matches. This CDR3 reads CATSRARTGKETQYF. In nucleotides, the CDR3 is TGTGCCACCAGCAGAGCTAGGACAGGGAAAGAGACCCAGTACTTC.

The CDR3 DNA reads as TGTGCCAGCAGCTTGGGCCCCTTCTATAGCTCCTACAATGAGCAGTTCTTC. This encodes CASSLGPFYSSYNEQFF. V is TRBV5-4 and J is TRBJ2-1; D remains ambiguous. The ends were cut back, 0 bases at V and 0 bases at J, with 13 bases in the middle. The CDR3 runs to 17 residues. Germline CDR1 and CDR2: SGHNT and YYREEE (reference sequence).

The CDR3 spells CASSESLGHTDTQYF. CDR3 coding DNA: TGTGCCAGCAGTGAATCGCTAGGACACACAGATACGCAGTATTTT. This chain uses TRBV25-1 with TRBJ2-3; a weak D match, TRBD1 (5 bases). The CDR3 is 15 amino acids. CDR1 MGHDK and CDR2 SYGVNS come from the germline V gene. V was clipped by 1 base and J by 2 bases, with 10 bases between them.

V gene TRBV20-1 combines with J gene TRBJ2-5; 9 positions agree with TRBD2. V trimming: 4 bases; J trimming: 7 bases; junction bases outside the gene matches: 1. CDR3 length equals 11 residues. Per the germline V gene, CDR1 is DFQATT and CDR2 is SNEGSKA (reference sequence). The CDR3 spells CSATSGATQYF. The CDR3 region has the DNA TGCAGTGCTACTAGCGGGGCGACCCAGTACTTC.

The chain recombines TRBV6-5 with TRBJ2-2, with TRBD1 as a possible D gene (6 bases). The V and J ends lost 1 base and 2 bases respectively, with 11 bases between them. Germline CDR1 reads MNHEY; CDR2 reads SVGAGI. This CDR3 contains 16 residues. This CDR3 reads CASSYWDTLNTGELFF. Here the CDR3 DNA reads TGTGCCAGCAGTTACTGGGACACCCTTAACACCGGGGAGCTGTTTTTT.

V usage is TRBV7-2 and J usage is TRBJ2-7; D is undetermined. This CDR3 contains 14 residues. V was clipped by 2 bases and J by 3 bases, with 11 bases between them. CDR1 SGHTA and CDR2 FQGNSA come from the germline V gene. CDR3 loop: CASSLRVRFYEQYF. CDR3 DNA sequence: TGTGCCAGCAGCTTAAGGGTTCGGTTCTACGAGCAGTACTTC.

The chain carries TRBV10-3 and TRBJ1-2; 7 bases are a match to TRBD1. The CDR3 has 12 residues. CDR1 is ENHRY, CDR2 SYGVKD, per germline. Trimming removed 4 bases from V and 6 bases from J; junction bases left unmatched: 2. The CDR3 here is CAISGRGHGYTF. The CDR3 DNA is TGTGCCATCAGTGGGAGGGGGCATGGCTACACCTTC.

This clone was counted between two and nine times. CDR3 sequence: CASSSTTGYEQYF. CDR3 nucleotide sequence: TGTGCCAGCAGCTCGACTACGGGGTACGAGCAGTACTTC. This chain connects TRBV7-9 to TRBJ2-7, with D tentatively TRBD2 (5 bases). V was clipped by 4 bases and J by 4 bases, with 11 bases between them. Looked up from germline, CDR1 is SEHNR and CDR2 is FQNEAQ (reference sequence). The CDR3 is made up of 13 amino acids.

V and J are TRBV6-6 and TRBJ2-7; TRBD1 agrees at 7 bases. After removal of 1 base from V and 5 bases from J, the junction contained 5 bases not matched to a gene. The CDR3 extends over 14 amino acids. Germline-derived CDR1 and CDR2 are MNHNY and SVGAGI (reference sequence). The CDR3 protein is CASSYLTGMDEQYF. In DNA form, the CDR3 reads TGTGCCAGCAGTTACTTGACAGGGATGGACGAGCAGTACTTC.

The chain carries TRBV30 and TRBJ2-7; unclear D gene. V lost 3 bases, J lost 4 bases, and 10 bases lay in between. Germline CDR1 and CDR2: GTSNPN and SVGIG (reference sequence). The CDR3 totals 12 residues. CDR3: CAWSAGPYEQYF. DNA for the CDR3: TGTGCCTGGAGCGCTGGCCCTTACGAGCAGTACTTC.

The chain combines TRBV2 with TRBJ2-3; TRBD2 agrees at 8 bases. Germline CDR1 reads SNHLY; CDR2 reads FYNNEI. Trimming removed 2 bases from V and 3 bases from J; junction bases left unmatched: 10. This CDR3 comprises 17 residues. CDR3 protein: CASSEPPLAVFTDTQYF. CDR3 coding DNA: TGTGCCAGCAGTGAACCCCCACTAGCGGTTTTTACAGATACGCAGTATTTT. Complete variable domain (other parts from reference TRBV2 and TRBJ2-3): EPEVTQTPSHQVTQMGQEVILRCVPISNHLYFYWYRQILGQKVEFLVSFYNNEISEKSEIFDDQFSVERPDGSNFTLKIRSTKLEDSAMYFCASSEPPLAVFTDTQYFGPGTRLTVL.

The J gene is TRBJ2-2, the V gene TRBV7-2, with D uncertain. CDR3 length: 14 residues. Germline CDR1 is SGHTA and CDR2 is FQGNSA. The germline V and J ends were trimmed by 1 base and 0 bases, with 3 bases remaining between them. The CDR3 sequence: CASSLGANTGELFF. The CDR3, as DNA: TGTGCCAGCAGCTTAGGGGCGAACACCGGGGAGCTGTTTTTT.

This clone was found a few times. The CDR3, as DNA: TGTGCCAGCAGGTTCGGGACTAGCGGGGGCATCGAGCAGTACTTC. Its translation is CASRFGTSGGIEQYF. V gene TRBV6-7 combines with J gene TRBJ2-7, with 14 bases identical to TRBD2. TRBV6-7 is an open reading frame whose function is uncertain. V shed 6 bases, J shed 6 bases, and the junction held 7 bases outside the gene matches. The CDR3 consists of 15 residues.

This chain connects TRBV4-1 to TRBJ2-5; 9 nucleotides agree with TRBD2. After removal of 3 bases from V and 4 bases from J, the junction contained 6 bases not matched to a gene. CDR3 length: 15 amino acids. Per the germline V gene, CDR1 is MGHRA and CDR2 is YSYEKL. CDR3 sequence: CASSQLAGQGETQYF. DNA for the CDR3: TGCGCCAGCAGCCAGCTAGCGGGGCAGGGAGAGACCCAGTACTTC.

The chain uses TRBV15 and TRBJ2-7; 7 bases fit TRBD2. The CDR3 extends over 15 amino acids. The germline gives CDR1 LNHNV, CDR2 YYDKDF (reference sequence). V dropped 1 base and J dropped 4; count of bases not matched to a gene: 7. The CDR3 here is CATSRGLASGYEQYF. The CDR3 DNA reads as TGTGCCACCAGCAGAGGCCTAGCTAGCGGATACGAGCAGTACTTC.